This TCR beta chain originates from a study of T cell clones after liver transplantation. Study results and caveats: A significant post-transplant drop in circulating graft-donor-reactive CD4 TCRbeta sequences occurred in most of the 8 subjects.

About this clone: The antigen is not known.

V lost 1 base to trimming and J lost 0 bases, with 13 bases between them. Germline values: CDR1 SGHTA, CDR2 FQGTGA. CDR3 size: 17 residues. Sorting of unstimulated PBMCs yielded separate CD3+CD4+ and CD3+CD8+ fractions. Libraries were prepared by immunoSEQ multiplex PCR; TCRdb keeps only in-frame clonotypes and omits some of them. Of tens of thousands of clones in the sample, around nine tenths are singletons; the top ten hold less than 3.5%. The receptor's source is a human donor who received a liver transplant. The source was CD4+ T cells from blood, collected before liver transplant. The chain employs TRBV7-3 and TRBJ2-1; a possible D gene is TRBD2 (6 bases). The CDR3 spells CASSLREAESSYNEQFF. The CDR3 DNA sequence: TGTGCCAGCAGCTTAAGGGAGGCGGAGAGCTCCTACAATGAGCAGTTCTTC.